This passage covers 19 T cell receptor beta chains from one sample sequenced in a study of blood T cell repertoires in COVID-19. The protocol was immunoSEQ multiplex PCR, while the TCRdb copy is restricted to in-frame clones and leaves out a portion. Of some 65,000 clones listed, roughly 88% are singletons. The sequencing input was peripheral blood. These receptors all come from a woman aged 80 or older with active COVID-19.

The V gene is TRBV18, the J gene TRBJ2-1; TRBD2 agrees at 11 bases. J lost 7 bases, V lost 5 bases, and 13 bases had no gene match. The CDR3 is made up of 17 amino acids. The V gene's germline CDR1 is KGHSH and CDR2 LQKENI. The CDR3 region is CASSSLSSGGPLNEQFF. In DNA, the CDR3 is TGTGCCAGCTCATCCCTGTCTAGCGGGGGGCCCCTGAATGAGCAGTTCTTC. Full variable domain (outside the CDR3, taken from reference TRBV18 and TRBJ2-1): NAGVMQNPRHLVRRRGQEARLRCSPMKGHSHVYWYRQLPEEGLKFMVYLQKENIIDESGMPKERFSAEFPKEGPSILRIQQVVRGDSAAYFCASSSLSSGGPLNEQFFGPGTRLTVL.

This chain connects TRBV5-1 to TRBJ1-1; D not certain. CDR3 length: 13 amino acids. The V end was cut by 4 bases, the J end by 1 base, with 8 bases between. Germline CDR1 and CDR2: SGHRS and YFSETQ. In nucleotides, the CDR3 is TGCGCCAGCAGCGAACTTCCGAACACTGAAGCTTTCTTT. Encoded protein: CASSELPNTEAFF.

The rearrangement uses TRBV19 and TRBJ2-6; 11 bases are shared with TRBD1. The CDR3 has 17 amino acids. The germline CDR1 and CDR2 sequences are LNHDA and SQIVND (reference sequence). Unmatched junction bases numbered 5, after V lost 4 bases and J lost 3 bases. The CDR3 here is CASSTRDRGSGANVLTF. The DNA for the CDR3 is TGTGCCAGTAGTACCCGGGACAGGGGGAGTGGGGCCAACGTCCTGACTTTC.

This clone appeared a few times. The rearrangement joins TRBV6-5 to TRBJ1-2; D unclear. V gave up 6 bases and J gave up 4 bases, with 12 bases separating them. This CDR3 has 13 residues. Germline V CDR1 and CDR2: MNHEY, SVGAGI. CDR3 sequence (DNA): TGTGCCAGCAGCCACGGAGGTTCCTATGGCTACACCTTC. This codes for CASSHGGSYGYTF.

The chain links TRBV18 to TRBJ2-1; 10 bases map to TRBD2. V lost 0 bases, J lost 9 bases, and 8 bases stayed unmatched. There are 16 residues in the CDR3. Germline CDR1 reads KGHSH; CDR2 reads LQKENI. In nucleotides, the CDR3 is TGTGCCAGCTCACCACCGGTCAATAGCGGGGGGAGTGAGCAGTTCTTC. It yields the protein CASSPPVNSGGSEQFF.

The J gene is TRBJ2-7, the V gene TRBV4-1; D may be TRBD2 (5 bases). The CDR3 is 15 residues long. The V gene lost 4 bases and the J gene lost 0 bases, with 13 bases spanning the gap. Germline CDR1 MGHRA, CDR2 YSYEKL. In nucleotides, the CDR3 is TGCGCCAGCAGCCCCCTAGCACTCACCTCCTACGAGCAGTACTTC. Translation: CASSPLALTSYEQYF.

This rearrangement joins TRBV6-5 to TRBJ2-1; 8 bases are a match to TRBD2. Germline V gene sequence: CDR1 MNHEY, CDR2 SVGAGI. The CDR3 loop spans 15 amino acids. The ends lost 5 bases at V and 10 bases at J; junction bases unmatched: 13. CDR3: CASSLSGGQVGEQFF. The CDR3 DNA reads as TGTGCCAGCAGTCTCAGCGGGGGCCAGGTCGGGGAGCAGTTCTTC.

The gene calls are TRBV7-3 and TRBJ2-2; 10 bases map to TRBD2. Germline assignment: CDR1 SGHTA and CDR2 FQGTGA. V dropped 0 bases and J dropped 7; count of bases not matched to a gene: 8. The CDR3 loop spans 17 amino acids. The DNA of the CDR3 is TGTGCCAGCAGCTTAACGTTTTCTAGCGGGGGTAACGGGGAGCTGTTTTTT. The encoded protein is CASSLTFSSGGNGELFF.

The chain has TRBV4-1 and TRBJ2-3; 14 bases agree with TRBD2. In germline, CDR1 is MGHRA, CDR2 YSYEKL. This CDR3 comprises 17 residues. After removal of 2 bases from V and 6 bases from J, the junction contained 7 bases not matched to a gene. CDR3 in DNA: TGCGCCAGCAGCCAACTGACTAGCGGGGGGGTTCAGGATACGCAGTATTTT. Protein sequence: CASSQLTSGGVQDTQYF.

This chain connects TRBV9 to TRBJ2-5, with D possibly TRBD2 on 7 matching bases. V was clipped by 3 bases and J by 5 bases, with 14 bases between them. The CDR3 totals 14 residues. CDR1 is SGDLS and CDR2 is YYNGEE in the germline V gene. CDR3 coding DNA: TGTGCCAGCAGCGAAGGGGGGGCCCGGGAGACCCAGTACTTC. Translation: CASSEGGARETQYF.

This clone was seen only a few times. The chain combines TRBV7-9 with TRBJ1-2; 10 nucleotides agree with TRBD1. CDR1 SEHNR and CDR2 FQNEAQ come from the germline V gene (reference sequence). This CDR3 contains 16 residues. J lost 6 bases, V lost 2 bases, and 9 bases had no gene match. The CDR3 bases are TGTGCCAGCAGCTTATATTCGACAGGGGGCGCGCATGGCTACACCTTC. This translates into CASSLYSTGGAHGYTF.

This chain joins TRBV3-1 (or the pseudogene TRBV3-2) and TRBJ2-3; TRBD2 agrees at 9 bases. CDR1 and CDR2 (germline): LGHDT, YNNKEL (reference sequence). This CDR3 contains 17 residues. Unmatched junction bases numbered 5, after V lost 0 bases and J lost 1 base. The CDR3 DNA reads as TGTGCCAGCAGCCAAGAAAGGCTAGCGGGGCGCACAGATACGCAGTATTTT. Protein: CASSQERLAGRTDTQYF.

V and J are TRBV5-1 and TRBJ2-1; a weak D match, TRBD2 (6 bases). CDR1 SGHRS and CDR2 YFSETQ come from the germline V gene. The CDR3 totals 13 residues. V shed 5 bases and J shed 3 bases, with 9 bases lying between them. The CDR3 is CASRASVYNEQFF. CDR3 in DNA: TGCGCCAGCAGAGCTAGCGTCTACAATGAGCAGTTCTTC.

The CDR3 bases are TGCGCCAGCAGCTTGGATACAGGGGGCGGTGGCTACACCTTC. Translation: CASSLDTGGGGYTF. The J gene is TRBJ1-2, the V gene TRBV5-1, with 9 bases identical to TRBD1. Germline loops: CDR1 SGHRS, CDR2 YFSETQ. V lost 0 bases, J lost 7 bases, and 4 bases stayed unmatched. CDR3 length: 14 amino acids.

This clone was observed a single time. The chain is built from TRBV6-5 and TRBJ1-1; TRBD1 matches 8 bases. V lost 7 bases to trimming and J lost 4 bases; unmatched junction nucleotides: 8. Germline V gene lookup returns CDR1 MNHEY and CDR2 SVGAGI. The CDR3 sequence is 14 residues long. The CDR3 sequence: CASNNRGGTTEAFF. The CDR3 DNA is TGTGCCAGCAATAACAGGGGGGGGACCACTGAAGCTTTCTTT.

The CDR3 loop reads CASRQGGAAFGYTF. The CDR3 DNA reads as TGTGCCAGCAGACAGGGGGGCGCGGCTTTCGGCTACACCTTC. The V call is TRBV6-5, the J call TRBJ1-2; 8 nucleotides line up with TRBD1. The CDR3 is 14 amino acids. In germline, CDR1 is MNHEY, CDR2 SVGAGI. Trimming removed 6 bases from V and 8 bases from J; junction bases left unmatched: 11.

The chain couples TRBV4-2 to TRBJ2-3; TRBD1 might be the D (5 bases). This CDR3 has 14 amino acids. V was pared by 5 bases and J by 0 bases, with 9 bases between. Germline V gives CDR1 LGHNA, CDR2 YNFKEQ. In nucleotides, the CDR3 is TGTGCCAGCAGCTCTAGACAGAGCACAGATACGCAGTATTTT. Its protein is CASSSRQSTDTQYF.

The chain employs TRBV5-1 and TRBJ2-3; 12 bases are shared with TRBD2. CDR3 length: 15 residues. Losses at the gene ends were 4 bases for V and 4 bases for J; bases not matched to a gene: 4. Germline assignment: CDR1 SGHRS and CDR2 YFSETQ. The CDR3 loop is CASSVTSGSADTQYF. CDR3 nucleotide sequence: TGCGCCAGCAGCGTGACTAGCGGGAGTGCAGATACGCAGTATTTT.

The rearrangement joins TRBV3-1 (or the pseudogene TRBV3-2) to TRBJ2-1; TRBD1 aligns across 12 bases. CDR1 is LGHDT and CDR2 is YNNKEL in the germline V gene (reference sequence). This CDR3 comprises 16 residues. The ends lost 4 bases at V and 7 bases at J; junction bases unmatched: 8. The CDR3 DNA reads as TGTGCCAGCAGCCCCCGACCGGGACAGGGGGCGAATGAGCAGTTCTTC. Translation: CASSPRPGQGANEQFF.